Listed here are 5 T cell receptor beta chains from one sample, sequenced in a study of CD8+CD57+ T cells in acquired aplastic anemia. Only patients with CD8+CD57+ cell expansion on flow cytometry were chosen for sequencing. TCR beta VDJ and CDR3 profiles were obtained from a genomic DNA template. TCRdb called the reads again in MiXCR, with one record for every CDR3 protein. The table lists approximately 300,000 distinct CDR3 sequences, under 65% of them singletons. Source material: sorted CD4+, CD8+, or CD8+CD57+ T cells (not recorded which) from PBMCs. These receptor sequences come from a human donor with aplastic anemia.

This clonotype was seen a few times. J is TRBJ2-5 and V is TRBV6-5, with 7 bases aligning to TRBD1. The CDR3 runs to 13 residues. After removal of 4 bases from V and 5 bases from J, the junction contained 4 bases not matched to a gene. Looked up from germline, CDR1 is MNHEY and CDR2 is SVGAGI. CDR3 sequence reads: CASSSTGDETQYF. Here the CDR3 DNA reads TGTGCCAGCAGTTCCACAGGGGACGAGACCCAGTACTTC.

The chain combines TRBV2 with TRBJ1-2; 7 bases fit TRBD1. CDR3 length: 13 amino acids. From germline, CDR1 is SNHLY and CDR2 FYNNEI. V shed 11 bases, J shed 6 bases, and the junction held 12 bases outside the gene matches. The CDR3 DNA follows: TGTGCCGGCAAACTTCAGGGGACAGATGGCTACACCTTC. As protein: CAGKLQGTDGYTF. Complete variable domain (other parts from reference TRBV2 and TRBJ1-2): EPEVTQTPSHQVTQMGQEVILRCVPISNHLYFYWYRQILGQKVEFLVSFYNNEISEKSEIFDDQFSVERPDGSNFTLKIRSTKLEDSAMYFCAGKLQGTDGYTFGSGTRLTVV.

The V and J genes are TRBV7-2 and TRBJ1-6; possibly TRBD1 for D (5 bases). From germline, CDR1 is SGHTA and CDR2 FQGNSA. V lost 9 bases to trimming and J lost 8 bases, with 23 bases between them. The CDR3 runs to 16 residues. The CDR3 sequence: CASIRQVTGGDSPLHF. The CDR3, as DNA: TGTGCCAGTATCCGGCAGGTTACGGGGGGAGATTCACCCCTCCACTTT.

V gene TRBV9 combines with J gene TRBJ1-4; TRBD1 might be the D (5 bases). Germline CDR1 is SGDLS and CDR2 is YYNGEE. The length of the CDR3 is 16 residues. Trimming removed 0 bases from V and 5 bases from J, with 14 bases in between. CDR3 amino acids: CASSVDGTSNNEKLFF. The CDR3 region has the DNA TGTGCCAGCAGCGTAGATGGGACTAGCAACAATGAAAAACTGTTTTTT.

This clonotype has only a few counts. V is TRBV20-1 and J is TRBJ2-3; D might be TRBD2 (6 bases). Germline CDR1 is DFQATT and CDR2 is SNEGSKA (reference sequence). The length of the CDR3 is 14 residues. Trimming removed 4 bases from V and 4 bases from J, with 15 bases in between. The CDR3, as DNA: TGCAGTGCTACTAGCGTGGGGGTGGCAGATACGCAGTATTTT. Protein: CSATSVGVADTQYF.